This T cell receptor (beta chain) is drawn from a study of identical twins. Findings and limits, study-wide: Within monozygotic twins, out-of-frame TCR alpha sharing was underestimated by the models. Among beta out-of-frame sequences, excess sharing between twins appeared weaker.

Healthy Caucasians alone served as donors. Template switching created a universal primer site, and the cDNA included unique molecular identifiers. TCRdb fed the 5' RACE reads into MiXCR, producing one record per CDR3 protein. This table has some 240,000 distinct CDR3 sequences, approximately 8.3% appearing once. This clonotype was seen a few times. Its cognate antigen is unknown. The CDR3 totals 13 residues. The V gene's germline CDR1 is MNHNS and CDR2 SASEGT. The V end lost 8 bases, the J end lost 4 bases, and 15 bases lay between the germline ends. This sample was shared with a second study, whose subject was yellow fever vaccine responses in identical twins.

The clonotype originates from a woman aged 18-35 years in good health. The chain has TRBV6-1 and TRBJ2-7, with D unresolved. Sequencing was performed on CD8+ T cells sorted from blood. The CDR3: CASGRAGSYEQYF. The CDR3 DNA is TGTGCCAGCGGCAGAGCAGGCTCGTACGAGCAGTACTTC.